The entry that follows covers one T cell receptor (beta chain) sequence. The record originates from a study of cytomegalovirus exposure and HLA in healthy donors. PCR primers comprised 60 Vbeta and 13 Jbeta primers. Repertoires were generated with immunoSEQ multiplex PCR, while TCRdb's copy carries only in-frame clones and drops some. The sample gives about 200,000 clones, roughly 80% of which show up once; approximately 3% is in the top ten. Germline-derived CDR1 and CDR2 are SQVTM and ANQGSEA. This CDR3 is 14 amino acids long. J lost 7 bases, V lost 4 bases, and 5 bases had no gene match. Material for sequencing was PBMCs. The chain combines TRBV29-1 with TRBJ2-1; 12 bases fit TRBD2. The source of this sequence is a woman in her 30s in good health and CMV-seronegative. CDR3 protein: CSVASGRGGNEQFF. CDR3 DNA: TGCAGCGTTGCTAGCGGGAGGGGTGGGAATGAGCAGTTCTTC.